The source of this TCR beta chain is a study of cytomegalovirus exposure and HLA in healthy donors. The CDR3 loop spans 16 amino acids. Per germline, CDR1 KGHSH and CDR2 LQKENI. Trimming shortened V by 5 bases and J by 6 bases, and 22 bases separated the two germline ends. A multiplex PCR was run with 60 Vbeta primers and 13 Jbeta primers. Generated by immunoSEQ multiplex PCR, the TCRdb table keeps only in-frame clones and is missing some. The top ten hold roughly 0.99% of the sample, which has 150,000 to 200,000 clones, roughly 79% seen once. The specimen sequenced was PBMCs. This TCR came from a woman in her forties in good health and CMV-seronegative. The chain employs TRBV18 and TRBJ1-1; perhaps TRBD1 as D (5 bases). The CDR3 DNA reads as TGTGCCAGCTCAAGGTCCCAGGGAGGGAGGGAGGCTGAAGCTTTCTTT. Its translation: CASSRSQGGREAEAFF.